This T cell receptor (beta chain) was retrieved from a study of T cell responses to AZD1222 COVID-19 vaccine. Profiling relied on immunoSEQ multiplex PCR, and the TCRdb table lists in-frame clones only, not all of them. Of 160,000 or so clones in the sample, about nine tenths were seen once. The V and J ends lost 7 bases and 5 bases, in that order; junction bases with no gene match: 5. Germline V gene sequence: CDR1 MNHEY, CDR2 SVGAGI. The CDR3 is 14 amino acids. The sequence was obtained from an adult who received the AZD1222 COVID-19 vaccine. The J gene is TRBJ1-6, the V gene TRBV6-5, with TRBD1 matching 7 bases. Source: peripheral blood, taken 28 days after the second AZD1222 dose. CDR3 coding DNA: TGTGCCAGCACGGGACAGCGAAATAATTCACCCCTCCACTTT. Its translation is CASTGQRNNSPLHF.